The rows below give T cell receptor beta chains drawn from one sample of a study of control samples from healthy donors and cancer patients. TCRdb's copy holds only in-frame clones and misses some; the assay was immunoSEQ multiplex PCR. The sample includes 110,000 or so clones, roughly 90% of them seen just once. Sequencing was done on a sample of blood. These receptors were taken from a man aged 50-60 years in good health. The CDR3 runs from the conserved cysteine through the conserved F or W. D genes are given only for firm matches. The listing skips clone size in some rows; elsewhere it reads once, few, many or a size class.

clone_size,j_call,d_call,v_call,cdr3_aa,cdr3_nt
NA,TRBJ2-2,TRBD2,TRBV7-7,CASSTAGRNTGELFF,TGTGCCAGCAGCACAGCGGGGCGGAACACCGGGGAGCTGTTTTTT
NA,TRBJ1-2,NA,TRBV29-1,CSVDQAGRGYTF,TGCAGCGTTGATCAGGCTGGGCGGGGCTACACCTTC
NA,TRBJ2-3,NA,TRBV19,CASSSRDTTQYF,TGTGCCAGTAGTTCTCGGGACACTACGCAGTATTTT
NA,TRBJ2-3,TRBD2,TRBV7-2,CASSPPPAAGGLDTQYF,TGTGCCAGCAGCCCCCCCCCAGCAGCGGGGGGGTTGGATACGCAGTATTTT
once,TRBJ2-7,NA,TRBV7-6,CASSPGSDGSYEQYF,TGTGCCAGCAGCCCAGGGTCGGACGGCTCCTACGAGCAGTACTTC
NA,TRBJ1-2,NA,TRBV5-1,CASSLGAGNYGYTF,TGCGCCAGCAGCTTGGGGGCGGGTAACTATGGCTACACCTTC
NA,TRBJ1-2,TRBD1,TRBV12-3/TRBV12-4,CASSRQGGYTF,TGTGCCAGCAGTCGACAGGGCGGCTACACCTTC
NA,TRBJ1-1,NA,TRBV5-1,CASSLLGQQNTEAFF,TGCGCCAGCAGCTTGCTCGGACAGCAGAACACTGAAGCTTTCTTT
NA,TRBJ1-1,TRBD1,TRBV7-2,CASSLAVTGGTTEAFF,TGTGCCAGCAGCTTAGCGGTGACAGGGGGCACCACTGAAGCTTTCTTT
NA,TRBJ1-2,TRBD1,TRBV5-1,CASSEGQGMSGYTF,TGCGCCAGCAGCGAGGGACAGGGTATGAGTGGCTACACCTTC
NA,TRBJ2-5,NA,TRBV20-1,CSASHGFYETQYF,TGCAGTGCTAGTCACGGATTTTATGAGACCCAGTACTTC
NA,TRBJ2-1,TRBD1,TRBV5-1,CASSSVDRGDYNEQFF,TGCGCCAGCAGCTCTGTAGACAGGGGCGATTACAATGAGCAGTTCTTC
NA,TRBJ1-1,NA,TRBV12-3/TRBV12-4,CASKRVMNTEAFF,TGTGCCAGCAAAAGGGTCATGAACACTGAAGCTTTCTTT
once,TRBJ2-7,NA,TRBV4-2,CASRNYAETYEQYF,TGTGCCAGCAGAAACTACGCGGAAACCTACGAGCAGTACTTC
NA,TRBJ2-3,NA,TRBV15,CATSRAIGEADTQYF,TGTGCCACCAGCAGAGCGATAGGGGAGGCAGATACGCAGTATTTT
NA,TRBJ2-5,NA,TRBV5-1,CASSSQGIGETQYF,TGCGCCAGCAGCTCTCAGGGGATCGGGGAGACCCAGTACTTC
NA,TRBJ2-3,NA,TRBV4-2,CASSQGIGTDTQYF,TGTGCCAGCAGCCAAGGAATAGGGACAGATACGCAGTATTTT
NA,TRBJ2-1,NA,TRBV10-3,CAISEGGSYNEQFF,TGTGCCATCAGTGAGGGGGGTTCCTACAATGAGCAGTTCTTC
NA,TRBJ1-1,NA,TRBV11-2,CASSLGTGPEAFF,TGTGCCAGCAGCCTAGGTACAGGGCCTGAAGCTTTCTTT
NA,TRBJ2-7,NA,TRBV19,CASSRYGGEQYF,TGTGCCAGTAGTAGATATGGGGGCGAGCAGTACTTC
NA,TRBJ1-1,NA,TRBV5-6,CASTWGPTMGNTEAFF,TGTGCCAGCACCTGGGGGCCGACAATGGGGAACACTGAAGCTTTCTTT
NA,TRBJ2-3,TRBD1,TRBV29-1,CSVALPGGEGTDTQYF,TGCAGCGTTGCCCTGCCAGGGGGAGAAGGGACAGATACGCAGTATTTT
NA,TRBJ1-2,NA,TRBV30,CAWSALGTASYGYTF,TGTGCCTGGAGTGCTTTGGGGACTGCCAGCTATGGCTACACCTTC
NA,TRBJ2-5,NA,TRBV4-1,CASSRILSPQETQYF,TGCGCCAGCAGCCGAATTCTCTCTCCCCAAGAGACCCAGTACTTC
NA,TRBJ1-1,TRBD1,TRBV7-9,CASSLESDRVRTEAFF,TGTGCCAGCAGCCTCGAATCCGACAGGGTGAGGACTGAAGCTTTCTTT
NA,TRBJ1-1,NA,TRBV3-1/TRBV3-2,CASSLSSHGINTEAFF,TGTGCCAGCAGCCTATCGAGCCATGGGATTAACACTGAAGCTTTCTTT
NA,TRBJ1-5,NA,TRBV27,CASSLKGGQPQHF,TGTGCCAGCAGTTTAAAGGGAGGCCAGCCCCAGCATTTT
NA,TRBJ1-1,NA,TRBV6-2/TRBV6-3,CASSTRANTEAFF,TGTGCCAGCAGTACAAGGGCGAACACTGAAGCTTTCTTT
NA,TRBJ1-1,NA,TRBV7-9,CASSLVALNTEAFF,TGTGCCAGCAGCTTAGTGGCACTGAACACTGAAGCTTTCTTT
NA,TRBJ2-7,TRBD1,TRBV2,CASSERGQENDEQYF,TGTGCCAGCAGTGAAAGGGGGCAAGAGAACGACGAGCAGTACTTC
NA,TRBJ2-1,TRBD2,TRBV27,CASTRGGAGKDEQFF,TGTGCCAGTACCCGGGGAGGGGCGGGGAAGGATGAGCAGTTCTTC
NA,TRBJ1-2,TRBD1,TRBV3-1/TRBV3-2,CASSRDRGYTF,TGTGCCAGCAGCCGGGACAGGGGGTACACCTTC
NA,TRBJ1-2,TRBD1,TRBV2,CASRMTGGSVIHF,TGTGCCAGCAGGATGACAGGGGGCTCGGTGATCCACTTC
once,TRBJ1-5,NA,TRBV2,CASSELSSNNQPQHF,TGTGCCAGCAGTGAATTATCGTCGAACAATCAGCCCCAGCATTTT
NA,TRBJ1-4,TRBD1,TRBV5-1,CASSLTTGTGGEKLFF,TGCGCCAGCAGCTTGACAACCGGGACAGGGGGCGAAAAACTGTTTTTT
NA,TRBJ2-7,TRBD1,TRBV28,CASSSSDVRTGPSYEQYF,TGTGCCAGCAGTTCCAGCGACGTGAGGACAGGGCCCTCCTACGAGCAGTACTTC
NA,TRBJ1-4,NA,TRBV5-4,CASSLVGSAFGEKLFF,TGTGCCAGCAGCTTGGTAGGGTCGGCGTTTGGTGAAAAACTGTTTTTT
NA,TRBJ1-5,NA,TRBV4-1,CASSQKGGQSNQPQHF,TGCGCCAGCAGCCAAAAAGGGGGACAAAGCAATCAGCCCCAGCATTTT
NA,TRBJ2-7,NA,TRBV7-8,CASSGRDTSYEQYF,TGTGCCAGCAGCGGCCGGGACACGTCCTACGAGCAGTACTTC
NA,TRBJ1-4,NA,TRBV27,CASSPGREKLFF,TGTGCCAGCTCCCCCGGGCGGGAAAAACTGTTTTTT
NA,TRBJ2-2,NA,TRBV2,CASRRRDTGELFF,TGTGCCAGCCGGAGGAGAGACACCGGGGAGCTGTTTTTT
NA,TRBJ1-2,NA,TRBV7-2,CASSLGGENYGYTF,TGTGCCAGCAGCTTAGGGGGGGAAAACTATGGCTACACCTTC
NA,TRBJ2-2,TRBD2,TRBV7-7,CASSNSGGATTGELFF,TGTGCCAGCAGCAATAGCGGGGGGGCGACCACCGGGGAGCTGTTTTTT
NA,TRBJ2-7,NA,TRBV5-1,CASSLVDSYEQYF,TGCGCCAGCAGCTTGGTGGACAGCTACGAGCAGTACTTC
NA,TRBJ1-5,NA,TRBV6-5,CASSPMGLDPQHF,TGTGCCAGCAGTCCTATGGGGTTGGACCCCCAGCATTTT
NA,TRBJ1-2,NA,TRBV28,CASSLDQNYGYTF,TGTGCCAGCAGTTTGGATCAGAACTATGGCTACACCTTC
NA,TRBJ2-3,TRBD2,TRBV7-2,CASSLGLVTDTQYF,TGTGCCAGCAGCCTAGGACTAGTCACAGATACGCAGTATTTT